Listed below are T cell receptor beta chains from one sample, sequenced in a study of regulatory T cells in long-lasting Graves disease. TCRdb independently ran MiXCR on the multiplex PCR reads; one entry per CDR3 protein. The sample holds some 420,000 distinct CDR3 sequences; approximately 22% are singletons and the top ten take approximately 14%. The material sequenced was peripheral blood mononuclear cells (PBMCs), taken when the disease was refractory, from a patient treated with antithyroid drugs. The receptors were gathered from a female donor with Graves disease. The CDR3 runs from the conserved cysteine through the conserved F or W.

TRBJ1-6,TRBV11-2,CASSLGPSYNSPLHF
TRBJ1-5,TRBV2,CASRDGGPNQPQHF
TRBJ2-2,TRBV2,CASSNRVTGELFF
TRBJ1-5,TRBV6-1,CASSTGAISNQPQHF
TRBJ2-7,TRBV20-1,CSALEGYEQYF
TRBJ1-5,TRBV6-5,CASSSRLNNQPQHF
TRBJ1-2,TRBV18,CASSPLAGFDGYTF
TRBJ1-1,TRBV28,CASSFRGRTEAFF
TRBJ1-2,TRBV5-1,CASSLEQGPYYGYTF
TRBJ1-5,TRBV6-1,CASTGGGGGNQPQHF
TRBJ2-5,TRBV6-2/TRBV6-3,CASSDPGQGDETQYF
TRBJ1-6,TRBV13,CASSAQGAWNSPLHF
TRBJ1-1,TRBV7-2,CASSLVMNTEAFF
TRBJ2-7,TRBV14,CASSQEKFNGRSEQYF
TRBJ2-7,TRBV27,CASSLTNTDYEQYF
TRBJ2-5,TRBV29-1,CSVERGAGVGETQYF
TRBJ2-2,TRBV27,CASSSTGTSGITGELFF
TRBJ2-5,TRBV20-1,CSARDGLAKETQYF
TRBJ1-2,TRBV7-2,CASSLDQGPYGYTF
TRBJ2-2,TRBV6-1,CASGVGGGELFF
TRBJ1-2,TRBV28,CASSLIPQKWVGGDYGYTF
TRBJ2-7,TRBV24-1,CATSKRGTYEQYF
TRBJ1-1,TRBV2,CASGGGVEAFF
TRBJ1-1,TRBV19,CASSIRGTNTEAFF
TRBJ1-2,TRBV20-1,CSARDAPSFRDPYGYTF
TRBJ1-5,TRBV28,CASSLDGNQPQHF
TRBJ1-2,TRBV2,CASSGQGNYGYTF
TRBJ1-3,TRBV9,CASSETNLSGNTIYF
TRBJ1-5,TRBV28,CASSSRGLQHF
TRBJ2-2,TRBV30,CAWSVGGELFF
TRBJ1-5,TRBV10-3,CAISDRSNQPQHF
TRBJ2-7,TRBV6-1,CASRVEWTGNSYEQYF
TRBJ1-1,TRBV7-2,CASSLEGGGVTEAFF
TRBJ1-2,TRBV25-1,CASNRGGEAYGYTF
TRBJ2-5,TRBV4-1,CASSRNSGGPQETQYF
TRBJ2-7,TRBV19,CASSRGSLTHEQYF